This T cell receptor (beta chain) is from a study of blood T cells in healthy people across ages. At the level of the study: Template switching retrieved approximately one barcoded beta molecule for each two T cells.

Aged about 6 to 95, donors were systemically healthy Caucasians from Russia. This clonotype was detected a few times. Its antigen is not known. This CDR3 spans 16 amino acids. V was pared by 0 bases and J by 6 bases, with 7 bases of the junction left unmatched. Looked up from germline, CDR1 is MNHEY and CDR2 is SVGEGT. Study-level results: With donor CMV status unknown, expanded clonotype changes were possibly confounded. The fall in TCR beta diversity per million T cells was roughly linear with age.

Using a J-beta primer mix together with a sample-barcoded 5' primer, a second PCR was run for 7 to 11 cycles. TCRdb re-called the 5' RACE reads with MiXCR, one entry per CDR3 protein. The sample holds 850,000 to 1,000,000 distinct CDR3 sequences, around 48% seen once. The rearrangement joins TRBV6-2 or TRBV6-3 to TRBJ2-1, with 8 bases aligning to TRBD1. The TCR comes from a man aged 30 to 39 in good health. Sequenced input: blood. This CDR3 is CASSYSAGGVGNEQFF. CDR3 sequence (DNA): TGTGCCAGCAGTTACTCGGCAGGGGGCGTAGGCAATGAGCAGTTCTTC.